This T cell receptor beta chain originates from a study of Ad26.COV2.S vaccination and SARS-CoV-2 variants. About the research overall: Once, or twice with 56 days between doses, Ad26.COV2.S was given intramuscularly.

This CDR3 spans 17 amino acids. The germline V and J ends were trimmed by 4 bases and 5 bases, with 21 bases remaining between them. Here immunoSEQ multiplex PCR was the method, and the copy in TCRdb shows in-frame clones only, minus some. Of about 350,000 clones listed, roughly 90% are singletons. Described treatment: about 20 received Ad26.COV2.S at low or high dose, single or two shots; 5 received placebo; per-sample allocation not given. Material that was analyzed had been drawn on day 63 after the first vaccine or placebo injection. The origin of this receptor is a person aged 18-60 years who received the Ad26.COV2.S COVID-19 vaccine or a placebo. The input for sequencing was peripheral blood, taken in a trial of Ad26.COV2.S vaccine versus placebo. The V and J genes are TRBV23-1 and TRBJ1-5, with D perhaps matching TRBD1 (5 bases). TRBV23-1 is identified as an open reading frame with a role that is uncertain. The CDR3 DNA reads TGCGCCAGCAGTCGTAGGGCAGGGCGAGTGTTGGATCAGCCCCAGCATTTT. It codes for CASSRRAGRVLDQPQHF.